Below, 2 T cell receptor beta chains from the same sample are listed, as sequenced in a study of CD8+ T cells in alopecia areata. Described treatment: oral pan-JAK inhibitor, 5-10 mg twice daily. cDNA reverse transcribed from extracted RNA served as the sequencing template. The method was immunoSEQ multiplex PCR; TCRdb's version includes in-frame clones alone and lacks a portion of them. The top ten hold 16% of the sample, which has some 150,000 clones, less than 75% seen once. This specimen consisted of CD4+ T cells sorted from blood, obtained at approximately week 56, from a patient treated with tofacitinib. The receptors shown here come from a human donor with alopecia areata.

This CDR3 is CASIPRGSENTGELFF. The CDR3 nucleotides are TGTGCCAGTATTCCCCGAGGGTCCGAGAACACCGGGGAGCTGTTTTTT. The chain employs TRBV19 and TRBJ2-2; D possibly corresponds to TRBD2 (5 bases). CDR1 and CDR2 from the germline V gene are LNHDA and SQIVND (reference sequence). Trimming cost V 7 bases and J 1 base, with 16 bases left between them. This CDR3 contains 16 residues. Based on the CDR3 plus reference TRBV19 and TRBJ2-2, the full variable domain is DGGITQSPKYLFRKEGQNVTLSCEQNLNHDAMYWYRQDPGQGLRLIYYSQIVNDFQKGDIAEGYSVSREKKESFPLTVTSAQKNPTAFYLCASIPRGSENTGELFFGEGSRLTVL.

This clone was counted between two and nine times. The chain is built from TRBV11-2 and TRBJ2-5; 8 nucleotides line up with TRBD2. The V gene end was trimmed by 3 bases and the J gene end by 3 bases; junction bases not matched to a gene: 3. This CDR3 is 14 amino acids long. CDR1 SGHAT and CDR2 FQNNGV come from the germline V gene. CDR3 in amino acids: CASSLGTSEETQYF. For the CDR3, the DNA is TGTGCCAGCAGCTTGGGGACTAGTGAAGAGACCCAGTACTTC.